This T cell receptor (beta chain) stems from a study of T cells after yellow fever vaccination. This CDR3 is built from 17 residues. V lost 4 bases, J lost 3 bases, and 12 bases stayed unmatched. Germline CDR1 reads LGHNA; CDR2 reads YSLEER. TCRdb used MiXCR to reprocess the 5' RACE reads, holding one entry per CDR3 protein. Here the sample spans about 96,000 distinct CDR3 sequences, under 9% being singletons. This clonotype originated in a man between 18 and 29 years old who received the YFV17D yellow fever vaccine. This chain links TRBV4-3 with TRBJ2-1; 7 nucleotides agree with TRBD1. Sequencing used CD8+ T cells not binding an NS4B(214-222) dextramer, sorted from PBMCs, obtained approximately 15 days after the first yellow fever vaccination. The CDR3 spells CASSPYTRTGYYNEQFF. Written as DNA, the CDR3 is TGCGCCAGCAGCCCATACACCCGGACAGGATACTACAATGAGCAGTTCTTC.